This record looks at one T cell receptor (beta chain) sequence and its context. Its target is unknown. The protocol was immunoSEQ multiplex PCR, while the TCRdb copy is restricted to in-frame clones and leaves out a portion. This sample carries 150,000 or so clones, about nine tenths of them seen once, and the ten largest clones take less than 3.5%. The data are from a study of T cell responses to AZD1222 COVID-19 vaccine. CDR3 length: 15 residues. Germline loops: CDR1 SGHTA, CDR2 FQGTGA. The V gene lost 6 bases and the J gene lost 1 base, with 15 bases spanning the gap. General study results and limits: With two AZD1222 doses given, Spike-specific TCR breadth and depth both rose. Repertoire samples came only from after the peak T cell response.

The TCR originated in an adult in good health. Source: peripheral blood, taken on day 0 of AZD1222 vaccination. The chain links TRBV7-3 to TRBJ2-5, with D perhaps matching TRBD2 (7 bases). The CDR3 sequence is CASSPLGGPQETQYF. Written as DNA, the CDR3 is TGTGCCAGCAGTCCGCTCGGGGGGCCCCAAGAGACCCAGTACTTC.